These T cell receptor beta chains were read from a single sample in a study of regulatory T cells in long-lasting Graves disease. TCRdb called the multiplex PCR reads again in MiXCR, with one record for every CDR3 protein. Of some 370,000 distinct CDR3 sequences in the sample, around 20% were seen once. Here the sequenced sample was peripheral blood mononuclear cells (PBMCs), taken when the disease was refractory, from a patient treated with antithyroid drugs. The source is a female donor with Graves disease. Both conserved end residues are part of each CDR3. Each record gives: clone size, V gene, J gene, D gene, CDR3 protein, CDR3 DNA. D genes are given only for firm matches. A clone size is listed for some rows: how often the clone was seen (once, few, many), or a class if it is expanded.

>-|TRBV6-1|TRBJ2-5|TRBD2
CASRLAGGWETQYF
TGTGCCAGCAGATTAGCGGGAGGATGGGAGACCCAGTACTTC
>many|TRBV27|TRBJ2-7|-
CASSLQWSSYEQYF
TGTGCCAGCAGTCTACAGTGGAGCTCCTACGAGCAGTACTTC
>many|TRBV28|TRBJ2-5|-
CASSSVWAGSQETQYF
TGTGCCAGCAGTTCGGTCTGGGCAGGATCACAAGAGACCCAGTACTTC
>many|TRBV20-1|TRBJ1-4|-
CSANGHAGEKLFF
TGCAGTGCTAACGGACACGCAGGCGAAAAACTGTTTTTT
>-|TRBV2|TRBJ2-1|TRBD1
CASSGQGYNEQFF
TGTGCCAGCAGCGGACAGGGCTACAATGAGCAGTTCTTC
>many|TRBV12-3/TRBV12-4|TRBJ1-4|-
CASSPTTTTNEKLFF
TGTGCCAGCAGTCCGACGACGACAACTAATGAAAAACTGTTTTTT
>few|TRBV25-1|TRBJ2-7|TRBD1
CASSGGTGLTYEQYF
TGTGCCAGCAGCGGGGGGACAGGGCTTACCTACGAGCAGTACTTC
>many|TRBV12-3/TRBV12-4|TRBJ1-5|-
CASLFGGVDQPQHF
TGTGCCAGCCTGTTCGGGGGGGTAGATCAGCCCCAGCATTTT
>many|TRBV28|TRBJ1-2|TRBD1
CASSPGGTGGGYTF
TGTGCCAGCAGTCCGGGAGGGACAGGGGGAGGCTACACCTTC
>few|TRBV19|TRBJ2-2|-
CATTGHLNTGELFF
TGTGCCACCACGGGACACCTGAACACCGGGGAGCTGTTTTTT
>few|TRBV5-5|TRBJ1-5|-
CASSGDGPAQPQHF
TGTGCCAGCAGCGGAGACGGTCCAGCGCAGCCCCAGCATTTT
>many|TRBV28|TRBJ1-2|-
CASMGGGYTF
TGTGCCAGCATGGGCGGTGGCTACACCTTC
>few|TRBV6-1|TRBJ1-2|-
CASSEALLQFSYGYTF
TGTGCCAGCAGTGAAGCGCTTCTACAGTTCAGTTATGGCTACACCTTC
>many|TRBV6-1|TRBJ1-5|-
CASRVDSSNQPQHF
TGTGCCAGCAGAGTGGACAGTAGCAATCAGCCCCAGCATTTT
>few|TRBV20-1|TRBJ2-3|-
CSARPGPDTQYF
TGCAGTGCTAGACCAGGCCCAGATACGCAGTATTTT
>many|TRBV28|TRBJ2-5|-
CASRGSGTQYF
TGTGCCAGCAGAGGAAGTGGGACCCAGTACTTC
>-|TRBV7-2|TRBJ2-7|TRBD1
CASSTQAGQGENEQYF
TGTGCCAGCAGCACCCAGGCGGGACAGGGGGAAAATGAGCAGTACTTC
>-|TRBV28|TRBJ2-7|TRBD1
CASIGTGSYEQYF
TGTGCCAGTATTGGGACAGGGTCCTACGAGCAGTACTTC
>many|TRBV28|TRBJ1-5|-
CASSVAGGSNQPQHF
TGTGCCAGCAGTGTCGCGGGGGGGTCTAATCAGCCCCAGCATTTT
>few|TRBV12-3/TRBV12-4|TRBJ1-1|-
CATHPAFF
TGTGCCACCCACCCAGCTTTCTTT
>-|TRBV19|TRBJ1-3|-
CASTHPGGLAGNTIYF
TGTGCCAGTACCCATCCGGGGGGGCTCGCTGGGAACACCATATATTTT
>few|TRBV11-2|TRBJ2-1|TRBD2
CASSSTDAGGSYNEQFF
TGTGCCAGCAGCAGCACGGATGCGGGGGGCTCCTACAATGAGCAGTTCTTC
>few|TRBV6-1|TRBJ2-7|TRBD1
CASTKETGGLLSYEQYF
TGTGCCAGCACCAAGGAGACAGGGGGCCTTTTATCCTACGAGCAGTACTTC
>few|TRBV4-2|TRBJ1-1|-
CASSQEVLMSTEAFF
TGTGCCAGCAGCCAGGAGGTTCTTATGAGCACTGAAGCTTTCTTT
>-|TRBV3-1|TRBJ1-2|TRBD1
CASSQGQGAVAYTF
TGTGCCAGCAGCCAAGGACAGGGGGCAGTTGCCTACACCTTC
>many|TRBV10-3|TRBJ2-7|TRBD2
CATRGSGRAYEQYF
TGTGCCACCCGTGGTAGCGGGAGGGCCTACGAGCAGTACTTC
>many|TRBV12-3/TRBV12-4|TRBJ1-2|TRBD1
CASSDRGGYTF
TGTGCCAGCAGCGACAGGGGCGGCTACACCTTC
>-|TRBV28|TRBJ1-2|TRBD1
CASSQGGENYGYTF
TGTGCCAGCAGCCAAGGGGGCGAAAACTATGGCTACACCTTC
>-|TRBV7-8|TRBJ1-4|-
CASSLTGEPNEKLFF
TGTGCCAGCAGCTTAACTGGGGAACCTAATGAAAAACTGTTTTTT
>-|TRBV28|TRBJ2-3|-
CASSSLGSTDTQYF
TGTGCCAGCAGTTCTCTGGGAAGCACAGATACGCAGTATTTT
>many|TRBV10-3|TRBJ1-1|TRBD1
CATGTEPRTEAFF
TGTGCCACCGGGACAGAACCGCGGACTGAAGCTTTCTTT
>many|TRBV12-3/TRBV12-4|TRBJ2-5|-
CASSFRPATTQETQYF
TGTGCCAGCAGTTTTCGTCCAGCCACAACACAAGAGACCCAGTACTTC
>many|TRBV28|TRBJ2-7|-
CASMDGGGPIYEQYF
TGTGCCAGCATGGATGGGGGAGGTCCTATCTACGAGCAGTACTTC
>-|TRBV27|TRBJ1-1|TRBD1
CASRGDRTLNTEAFF
TGTGCCAGCAGAGGGGACAGGACACTGAACACTGAAGCTTTCTTT
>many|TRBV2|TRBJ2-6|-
CAGKREAGANVLTF
TGTGCCGGGAAAAGGGAGGCTGGGGCCAACGTCCTGACTTTC
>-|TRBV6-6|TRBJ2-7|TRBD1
CASSYSIPEGTGAYEQYF
TGTGCCAGCAGTTACTCGATCCCAGAGGGGACAGGGGCCTACGAGCAGTACTTC
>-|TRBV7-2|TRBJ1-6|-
CVSRGIPLDSPLHF
TGTGTCAGCAGAGGAATCCCCCTGGATTCACCCCTCCACTTT
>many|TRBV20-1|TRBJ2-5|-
CSAREGWRETQYF
TGCAGTGCTAGAGAAGGGTGGCGAGAGACCCAGTACTTC
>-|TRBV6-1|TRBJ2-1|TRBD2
CASSNLAGLGNEQFF
TGTGCCAGCAGCAATCTAGCGGGCCTCGGCAATGAGCAGTTCTTC
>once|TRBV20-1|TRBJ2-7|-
CSARDSTRALSNYEQYF
TGCAGTGCTAGAGATTCCACCAGGGCTCTATCTAACTACGAGCAGTACTTC
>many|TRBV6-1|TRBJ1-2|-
CASRSDDYPNYGYTF
TGTGCCAGCAGATCCGATGACTATCCCAACTATGGCTACACCTTC
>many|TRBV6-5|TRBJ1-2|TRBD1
CASSYQRGQGAANYGYTF
TGTGCCAGCAGTTACCAGCGGGGACAGGGGGCTGCAAACTATGGCTACACCTTC
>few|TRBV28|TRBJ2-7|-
CASRLISEKSFEYF
TGTGCCAGCAGGTTGATTAGCGAGAAGTCATTCGAGTACTTC
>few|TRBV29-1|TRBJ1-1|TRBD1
CSASGGIGTEAFF
TGCAGCGCATCAGGGGGAATCGGCACTGAAGCTTTCTTT
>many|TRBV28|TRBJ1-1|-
CASSFLDMNTEAFF
TGTGCCAGCAGTTTTTTGGACATGAACACTGAAGCTTTCTTT
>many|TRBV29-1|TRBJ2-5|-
CSAPGQPQETQYF
TGCAGCGCCCCGGGGCAGCCTCAAGAGACCCAGTACTTC
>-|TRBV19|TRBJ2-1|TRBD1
CASSSWTGDEQSF
TGTGCCAGTAGTAGTTGGACAGGGGATGAGCAGTCCTTC
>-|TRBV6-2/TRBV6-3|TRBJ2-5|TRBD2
CASSSSGGYQGTQYF
TGTGCCAGCAGTTCGAGCGGGGGGTACCAAGGGACCCAGTACTTC
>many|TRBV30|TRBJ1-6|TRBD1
CAWRVGTGGIPLHF
TGTGCCTGGAGGGTCGGGACAGGGGGCATACCCCTCCACTTT
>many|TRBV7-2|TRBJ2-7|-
CASSLRRVGEQYF
TGTGCCAGCAGCTTAAGACGGGTGGGCGAGCAGTACTTC
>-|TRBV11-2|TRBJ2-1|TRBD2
CASSLTSGQYNEQFF
TGTGCCAGCAGCTTGACTAGCGGTCAATACAATGAGCAGTTCTTC
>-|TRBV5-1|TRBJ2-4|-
CASSSGPGGTDIQYF
TGCGCCAGCAGCTCGGGGCCAGGGGGGACAGACATTCAGTACTTC
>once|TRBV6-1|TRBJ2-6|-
CASRGRTSGANVPTF
TGTGCCAGCAGGGGACGGACCTCTGGGGCCAACGTCCCGACTTTC
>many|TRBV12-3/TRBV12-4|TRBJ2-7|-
CASSFLGLVEQYF
TGTGCCAGCAGTTTCTTAGGACTCGTCGAGCAGTACTTC
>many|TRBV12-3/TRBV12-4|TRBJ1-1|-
CASTGFGGRATEAFF
TGTGCCAGCACCGGGTTCGGGGGGCGTGCCACTGAAGCTTTCTTT
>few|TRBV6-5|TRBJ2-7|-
CASSYDEWTEQYF
TGTGCCAGCAGTTACGACGAATGGACCGAGCAGTACTTC
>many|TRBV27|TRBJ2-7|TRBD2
CASSLKGLAGPTYEQYF
TGTGCCAGCAGTCTAAAGGGACTAGCGGGTCCCACCTACGAGCAGTACTTC
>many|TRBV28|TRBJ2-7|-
CASSAPGNYEQYF
TGTGCCAGCAGCGCACCCGGTAACTACGAGCAGTACTTC
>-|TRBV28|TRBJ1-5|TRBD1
CASSLGQAPNQPQHF
TGTGCCAGCAGTTTAGGACAGGCACCTAATCAGCCCCAGCATTTT
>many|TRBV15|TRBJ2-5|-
CATSRGRKETQYF
TGTGCTACTAGTAGGGGCCGGAAAGAGACCCAGTACTTC